The present TCR beta chain was sequenced within a study of CD8 T cells in ankylosing spondylitis (dated by TCRdb to about 2017). Background for the entire study: The study set out to find disease-linked TCR variants by profiling T cell receptor beta repertoires in ankylosing spondylitis patients and healthy donors. Peripheral blood samples were taken, and synovial fluid was additionally collected from ankylosing spondylitis patients. The full study cohort comprised 20 to 25 ankylosing spondylitis patients and approximately 100 healthy donors. What the research found in general, with its limitations: Some motif variants had previously been reported in the synovial fluid and blood of reactive arthritis patients, which suggests shared mechanisms of disease initiation. A TCR beta motif of several highly homologous amino acid variants appeared characteristic of blood from ankylosing spondylitis patients. The disease-linked clones had a CD8+ phenotype and were found at relatively low frequencies in peripheral blood. The disease-linked clones were reported as significantly enriched in matched synovial fluid samples from ankylosing spondylitis patients.

The germline V gene (reference sequence) gives CDR1 as SGHKS and CDR2 as YYEKEE. From its cysteine to its phenylalanine, the CDR3 spans 14 amino acids. Kept here is only the CDR3 DNA, which spans 42 bases and is read in frame from base 1. The junction carries 8 bases between V and J, which are trimmed by 2 bases and 2 bases respectively. Sequencing was performed on an Illumina HiSeq 2500. Quantitative 5'-RACE with molecular barcodes was the method used to prepare the TCR beta libraries. Turning to the authors' computational methods: Disease-linked TCR variants were identified with a new computational method built on a probabilistic model of VDJ rearrangement. The public reads were reanalyzed by TCRdb: fastp trimming at Q25, MiXCR alignment, in-frame beta chains only. CDR3 protein sequences are deduplicated, and each keeps its most common genes and DNA. What appears here as the V and J calls and clone size reflects TCRdb's work, not the paper's. This sample holds about 240,000 distinct CDR3 sequences; roughly 25% were observed only once. 0.6% to 0.75% of the sample is in the top ten clones.

This clonotype has just a few counts. The clone's antigen remains unknown. Per-nucleotide qualities are absent, and no much larger clonotype sits a single base away. The chain links TRBV5-5 with TRBJ2-1, with a tentative D gene TRBD2 over 5 matching bases. The TCR comes from a male donor with ankylosing spondylitis or in good health (not recorded which). Sequenced material: blood, either unsorted or a sorted T cell fraction (not recorded which). At the DNA level, the sequence is TGTGCCAGCAGCTTTCCGGGGACCTACAATGAGCAGTTCTTC. Its protein reads: CASSFPGTYNEQFF.